The sequence of this T cell receptor beta chain was determined in a study of blood T cell repertoires in COVID-19. Study context: PBMCs, B-cell-depleted T cells, or T cells provided the cDNA or gDNA that made up the material.

Authors' analysis steps: Estimation of nucleated cell counts was performed using reference gene primer amplification. The assay was immunoSEQ multiplex PCR, and TCRdb's table has in-frame clones only and misses some. V and J calls and clone size are those listed in that table; D and trimming were worked out from the DNA. The table lists 97,000 or so clones, approximately 82% of them singletons, with roughly 4.1% in the top ten. The junction had 4 bases not matched to a gene; V was cut back by 0 bases and J by 7 bases. The length of the CDR3 is 14 residues. Germline lookup yields CDR1 SGDLS and CDR2 YYNGEE.

The receptor was derived from a man between 60 and 75 years old with acute or convalescent COVID-19. The chain uses TRBV9 and TRBJ2-5; 9 bases match TRBD2. Sequencing was done on a sample of peripheral blood. This chain's CDR3 is CASSVASGAGTQYF. CDR3 nucleotide sequence: TGTGCCAGCAGCGTAGCTAGCGGGGCCGGGACCCAGTACTTC.